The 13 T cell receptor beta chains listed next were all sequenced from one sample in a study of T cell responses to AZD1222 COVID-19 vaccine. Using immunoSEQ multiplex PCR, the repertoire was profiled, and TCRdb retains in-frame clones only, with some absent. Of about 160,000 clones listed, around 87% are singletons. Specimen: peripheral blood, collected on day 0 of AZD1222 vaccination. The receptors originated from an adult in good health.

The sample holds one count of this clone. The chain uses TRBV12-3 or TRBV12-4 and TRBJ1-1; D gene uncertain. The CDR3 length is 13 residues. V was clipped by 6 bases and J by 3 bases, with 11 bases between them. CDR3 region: CASRLDPDTEAFF. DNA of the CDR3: TGTGCCAGCAGGTTGGACCCGGACACTGAAGCTTTCTTT.

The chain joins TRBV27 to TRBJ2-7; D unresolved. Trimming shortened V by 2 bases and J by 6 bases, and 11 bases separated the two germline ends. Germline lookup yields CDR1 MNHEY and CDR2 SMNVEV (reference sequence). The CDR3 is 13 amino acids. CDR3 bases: TGTGCCAGCAGTTTAAAATCGGTCTCCGAGCAGTACTTC. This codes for CASSLKSVSEQYF.

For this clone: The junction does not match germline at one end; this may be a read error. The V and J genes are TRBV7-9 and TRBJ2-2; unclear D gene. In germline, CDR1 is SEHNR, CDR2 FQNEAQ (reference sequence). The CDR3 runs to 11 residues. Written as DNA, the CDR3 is TGTGCCAGCCTCCAGACCGTGGAGCTGTTTTTT. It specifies CASLQTVELFF.

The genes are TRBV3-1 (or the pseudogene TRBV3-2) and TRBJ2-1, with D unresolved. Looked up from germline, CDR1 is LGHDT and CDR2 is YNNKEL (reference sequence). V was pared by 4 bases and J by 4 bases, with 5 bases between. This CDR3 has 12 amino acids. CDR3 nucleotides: TGTGCCAGCAGCCGTATTTACAATGAGCAGTTCTTC. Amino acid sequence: CASSRIYNEQFF.

In nucleotides, the CDR3 is TGTGCCAGCAGTTCCCGGACAGGGAACTATGGCTACACCTTC. Protein sequence: CASSSRTGNYGYTF. The chain is built from TRBV6-2 or TRBV6-3 and TRBJ1-2; 8 bases match TRBD1. The germline CDR1 and CDR2 sequences are MNHEY and SVGEGT. The CDR3 covers 14 residues. V lost 4 bases and J lost 2; bases outside the gene matches: 3.

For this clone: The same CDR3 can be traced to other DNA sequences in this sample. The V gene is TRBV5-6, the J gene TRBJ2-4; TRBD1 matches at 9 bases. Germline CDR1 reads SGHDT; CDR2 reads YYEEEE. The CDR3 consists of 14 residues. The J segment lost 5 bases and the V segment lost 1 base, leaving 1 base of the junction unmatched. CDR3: CASSLWDRENIQYF. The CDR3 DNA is TGTGCCAGCAGCTTGTGGGACAGGGAAAACATTCAGTACTTC.

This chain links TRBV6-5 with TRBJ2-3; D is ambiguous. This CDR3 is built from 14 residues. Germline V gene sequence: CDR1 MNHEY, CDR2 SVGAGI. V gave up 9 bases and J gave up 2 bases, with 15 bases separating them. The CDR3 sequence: CASSQRETTDTQYF. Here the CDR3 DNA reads TGTGCCAGTTCCCAACGCGAGACCACAGATACGCAGTATTTT.

CDR3 amino acids: CASSLDGLPQFF. The CDR3 DNA reads TGTGCCAGCAGCTTGGACGGGTTGCCGCAGTTCTTC. This chain uses TRBV5-6 with TRBJ2-1; no definite D call. Trimming removed 0 bases from V and 12 bases from J, with 10 bases in between. Per the germline V gene, CDR1 is SGHDT and CDR2 is YYEEEE. CDR3 length equals 12 residues.

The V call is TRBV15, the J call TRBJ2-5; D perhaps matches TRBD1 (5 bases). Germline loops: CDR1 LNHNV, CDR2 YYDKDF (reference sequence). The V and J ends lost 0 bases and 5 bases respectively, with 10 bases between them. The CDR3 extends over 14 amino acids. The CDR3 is CATSRDREVETQYF. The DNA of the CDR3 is TGTGCCACCAGCAGAGACAGGGAAGTGGAGACCCAGTACTTC.

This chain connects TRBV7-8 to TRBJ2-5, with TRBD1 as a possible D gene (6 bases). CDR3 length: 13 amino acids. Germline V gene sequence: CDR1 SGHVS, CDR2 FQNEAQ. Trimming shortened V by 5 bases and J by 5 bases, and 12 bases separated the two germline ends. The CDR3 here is CASSRWGRETQYF. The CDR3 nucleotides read TGTGCCAGCAGCCGGTGGGGGCGGGAGACCCAGTACTTC.

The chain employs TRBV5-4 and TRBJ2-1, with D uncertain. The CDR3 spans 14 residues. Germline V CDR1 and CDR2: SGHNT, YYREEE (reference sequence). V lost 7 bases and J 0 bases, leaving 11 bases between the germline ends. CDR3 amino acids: CASSRSSSYNEQFF. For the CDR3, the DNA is TGTGCCAGCTCACGGTCAAGCTCCTACAATGAGCAGTTCTTC.

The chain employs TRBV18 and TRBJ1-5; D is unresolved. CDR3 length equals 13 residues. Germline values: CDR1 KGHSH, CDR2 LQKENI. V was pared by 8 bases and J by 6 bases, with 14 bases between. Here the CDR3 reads CASAEGTSQPQHF. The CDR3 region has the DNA TGTGCCAGCGCAGAGGGTACATCTCAGCCCCAGCATTTT. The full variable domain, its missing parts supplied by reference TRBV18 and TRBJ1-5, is NAGVMQNPRHLVRRRGQEARLRCSPMKGHSHVYWYRQLPEEGLKFMVYLQKENIIDESGMPKERFSAEFPKEGPSILRIQQVVRGDSAAYFCASAEGTSQPQHFGDGTRLSIL.

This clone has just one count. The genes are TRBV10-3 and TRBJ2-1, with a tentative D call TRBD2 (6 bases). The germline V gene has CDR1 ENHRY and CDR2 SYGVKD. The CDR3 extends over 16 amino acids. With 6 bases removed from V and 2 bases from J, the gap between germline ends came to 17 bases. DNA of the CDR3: TGTGCCATCAGAGCGATTAGCGGACGAACCTACAATGAGCAGTTCTTC. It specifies CAIRAISGRTYNEQFF.